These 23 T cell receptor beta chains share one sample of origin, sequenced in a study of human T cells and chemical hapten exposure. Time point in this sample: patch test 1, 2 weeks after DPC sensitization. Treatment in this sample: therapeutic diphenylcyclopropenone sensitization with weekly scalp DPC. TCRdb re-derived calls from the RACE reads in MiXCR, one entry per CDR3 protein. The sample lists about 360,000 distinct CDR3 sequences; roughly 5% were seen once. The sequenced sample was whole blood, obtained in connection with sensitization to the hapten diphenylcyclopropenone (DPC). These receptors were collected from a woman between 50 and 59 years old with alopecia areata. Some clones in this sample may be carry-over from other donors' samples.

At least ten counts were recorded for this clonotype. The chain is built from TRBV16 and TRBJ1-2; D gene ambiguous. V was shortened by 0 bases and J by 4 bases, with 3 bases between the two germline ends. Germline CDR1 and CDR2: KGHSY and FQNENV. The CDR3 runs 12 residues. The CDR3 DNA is TGTGCCAGCAGCCAATCCCTCTATGGCTACACCTTC. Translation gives CASSQSLYGYTF.

The CDR3 region has the DNA TGTGCCAGCAGACGTGTGACAGGGGGCGCTGGGGCCAACGTCCTGACTTTC. It encodes CASRRVTGGAGANVLTF. V is TRBV12-3 or TRBV12-4 and J is TRBJ2-6; 10 positions match TRBD1. The CDR3 contains 17 residues. Trimming removed 6 bases from V and 2 bases from J; junction bases left unmatched: 7.

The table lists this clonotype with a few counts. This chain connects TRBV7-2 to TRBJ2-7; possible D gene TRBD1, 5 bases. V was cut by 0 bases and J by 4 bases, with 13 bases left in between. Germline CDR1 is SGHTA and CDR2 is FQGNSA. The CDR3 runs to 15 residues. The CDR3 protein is CASSLAGRAFYEQYF. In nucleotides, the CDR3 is TGTGCCAGCAGCTTAGCAGGCAGGGCCTTTTACGAGCAGTACTTC. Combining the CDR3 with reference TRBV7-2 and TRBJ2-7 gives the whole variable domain GAGVSQSPSNKVTEKGKDVELRCDPISGHTALYWYRQSLGQGLEFLIYFQGNSAPDKSGLPSDRFSAERTGGSVSTLTIQRTQQEDSAVYLCASSLAGRAFYEQYFGPGTRLTVT.

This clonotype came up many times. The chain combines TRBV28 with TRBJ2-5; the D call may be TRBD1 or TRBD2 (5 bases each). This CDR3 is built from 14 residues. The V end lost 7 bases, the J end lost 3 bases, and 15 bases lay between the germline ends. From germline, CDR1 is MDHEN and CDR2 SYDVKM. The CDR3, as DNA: TGTGCCAGCACCCTGAGGGGACGGGAAGAGACCCAGTACTTC. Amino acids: CASTLRGREETQYF. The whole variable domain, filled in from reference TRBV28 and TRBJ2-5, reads DVKVTQSSRYLVKRTGEKVFLECVQDMDHENMFWYRQDPGLGLRLIYFSYDVKMKEKGDIPEGYSVSREKKERFSLILESASTNQTSMYLCASTLRGREETQYFGPGTRLLVL.

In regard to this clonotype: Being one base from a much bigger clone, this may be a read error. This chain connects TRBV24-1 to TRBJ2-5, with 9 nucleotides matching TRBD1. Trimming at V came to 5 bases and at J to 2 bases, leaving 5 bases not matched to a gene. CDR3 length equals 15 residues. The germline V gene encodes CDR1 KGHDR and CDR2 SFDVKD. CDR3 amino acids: CATSARQGGQETQYF. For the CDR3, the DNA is TGTGCCACCAGTGCGAGACAGGGGGGGCAAGAGACCCAGTACTTC.

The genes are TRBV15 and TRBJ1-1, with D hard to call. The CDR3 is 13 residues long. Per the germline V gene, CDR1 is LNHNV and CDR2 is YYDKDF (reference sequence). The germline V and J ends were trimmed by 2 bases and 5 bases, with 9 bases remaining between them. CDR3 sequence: CATSRPVGTEAFF. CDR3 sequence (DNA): TGTGCCACCAGCAGACCCGTAGGGACTGAAGCTTTCTTT. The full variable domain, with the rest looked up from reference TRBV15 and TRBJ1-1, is DAMVIQNPRYQVTQFGKPVTLSCSQTLNHNVMYWYQQKSSQAPKLLFHYYDKDFNNEADTPDNFQSRRPNTSFCFLDIRSPGLGDTAMYLCATSRPVGTEAFFGQGTRLTVV.

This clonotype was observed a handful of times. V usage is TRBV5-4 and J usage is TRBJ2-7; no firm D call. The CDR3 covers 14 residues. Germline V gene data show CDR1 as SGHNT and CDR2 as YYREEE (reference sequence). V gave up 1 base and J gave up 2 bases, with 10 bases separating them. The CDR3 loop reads CASSLPGETYEQYF. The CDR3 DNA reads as TGTGCCAGCAGCTTGCCAGGAGAAACCTACGAGCAGTACTTC.

The CDR3 spells CASSLSLGSPLHF. CDR3 bases: TGTGCCAGCAGCTTGTCCCTTGGATCACCCCTCCACTTT. The rearrangement links TRBV5-6 to TRBJ1-6; D uncertain. V dropped 1 base and J dropped 10 bases, with 9 bases sitting between them. The CDR3 contains 13 residues. Germline CDR1 reads SGHDT; CDR2 reads YYEEEE.

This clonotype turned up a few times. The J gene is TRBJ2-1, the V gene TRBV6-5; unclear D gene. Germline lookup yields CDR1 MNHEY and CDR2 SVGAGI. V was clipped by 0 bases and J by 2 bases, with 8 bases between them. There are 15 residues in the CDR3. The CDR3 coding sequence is TGTGCCAGCAGTTACTCCCCAAGCACCTACAATGAGCAGTTCTTC. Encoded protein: CASSYSPSTYNEQFF.

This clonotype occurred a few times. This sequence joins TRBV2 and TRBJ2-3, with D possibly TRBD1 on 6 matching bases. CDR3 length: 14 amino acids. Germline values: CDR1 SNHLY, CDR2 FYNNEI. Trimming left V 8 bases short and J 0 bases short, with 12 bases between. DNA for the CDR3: TGTGCCAGCCGGACAGCCCCTAGCACAGATACGCAGTATTTT. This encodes CASRTAPSTDTQYF.

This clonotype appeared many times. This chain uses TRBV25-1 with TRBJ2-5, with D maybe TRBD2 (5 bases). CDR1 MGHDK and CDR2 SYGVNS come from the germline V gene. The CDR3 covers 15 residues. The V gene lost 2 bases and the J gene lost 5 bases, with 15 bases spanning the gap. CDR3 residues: CASSEPLGRGETQYF. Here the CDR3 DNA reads TGTGCCAGCAGTGAACCCCTGGGCCGCGGGGAGACCCAGTACTTC.

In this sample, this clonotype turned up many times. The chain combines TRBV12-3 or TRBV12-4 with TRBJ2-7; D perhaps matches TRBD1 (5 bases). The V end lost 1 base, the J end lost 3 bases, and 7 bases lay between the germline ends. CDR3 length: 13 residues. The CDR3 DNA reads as TGTGCCAGCAGTTTAGGAGGACACTACGAGCAGTACTTC. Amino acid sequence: CASSLGGHYEQYF.

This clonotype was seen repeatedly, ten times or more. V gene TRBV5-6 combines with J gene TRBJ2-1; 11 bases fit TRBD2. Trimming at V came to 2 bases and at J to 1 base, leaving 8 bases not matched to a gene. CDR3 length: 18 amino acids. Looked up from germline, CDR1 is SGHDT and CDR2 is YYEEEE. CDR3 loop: CASSLTSGSPESYNEQFF. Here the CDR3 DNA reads TGTGCCAGCAGCTTAACTAGCGGGAGCCCCGAGTCCTACAATGAGCAGTTCTTC.

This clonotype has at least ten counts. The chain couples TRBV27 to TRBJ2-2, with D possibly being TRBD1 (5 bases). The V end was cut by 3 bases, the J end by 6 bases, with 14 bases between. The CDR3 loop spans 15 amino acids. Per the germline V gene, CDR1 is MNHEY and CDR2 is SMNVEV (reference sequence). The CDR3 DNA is TGTGCCAGCAGTTTCGGGCAGGGTACCCCCGGGGAGCTGTTTTTT. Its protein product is CASSFGQGTPGELFF.

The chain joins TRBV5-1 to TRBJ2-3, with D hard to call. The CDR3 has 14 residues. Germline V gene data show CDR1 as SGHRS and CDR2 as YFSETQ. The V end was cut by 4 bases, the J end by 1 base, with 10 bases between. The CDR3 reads CASSPLERTDTQYF. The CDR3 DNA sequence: TGCGCCAGCAGCCCTCTAGAGCGCACAGATACGCAGTATTTT.

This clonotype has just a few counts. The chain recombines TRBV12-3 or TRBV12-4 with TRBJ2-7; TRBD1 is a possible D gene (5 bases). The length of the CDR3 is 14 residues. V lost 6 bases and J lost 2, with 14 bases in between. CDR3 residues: CASSPWGGPYEQYF. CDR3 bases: TGTGCCAGCAGCCCATGGGGCGGACCCTACGAGCAGTACTTC.

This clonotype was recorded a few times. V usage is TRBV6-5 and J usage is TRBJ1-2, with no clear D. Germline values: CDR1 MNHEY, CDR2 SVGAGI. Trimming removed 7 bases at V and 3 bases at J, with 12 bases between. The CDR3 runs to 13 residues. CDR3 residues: CASTAGAYYGYTF. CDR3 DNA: TGTGCCAGCACGGCAGGTGCTTACTATGGCTACACCTTC.

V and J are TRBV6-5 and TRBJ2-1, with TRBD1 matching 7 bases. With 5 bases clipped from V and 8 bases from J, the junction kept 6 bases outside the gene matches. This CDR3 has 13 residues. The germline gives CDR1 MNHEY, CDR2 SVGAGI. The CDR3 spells CASSPLTGDEQFF. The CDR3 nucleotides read TGTGCCAGCAGTCCGCTAACAGGGGATGAGCAGTTCTTC.

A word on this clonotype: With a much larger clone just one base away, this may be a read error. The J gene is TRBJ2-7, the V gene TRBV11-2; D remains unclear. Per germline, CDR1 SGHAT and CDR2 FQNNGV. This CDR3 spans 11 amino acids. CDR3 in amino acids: CAGSLVHEQYF. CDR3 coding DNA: TGTGCCGGCAGCTTAGTCCACGAGCAGTACTTC.

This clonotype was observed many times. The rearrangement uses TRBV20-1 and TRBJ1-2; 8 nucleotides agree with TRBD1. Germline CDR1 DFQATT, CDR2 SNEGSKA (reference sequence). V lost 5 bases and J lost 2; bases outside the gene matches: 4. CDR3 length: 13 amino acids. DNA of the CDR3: TGCAGTGCTTCCGGGACAGGCAACTATGGCTACACCTTC. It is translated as CSASGTGNYGYTF.

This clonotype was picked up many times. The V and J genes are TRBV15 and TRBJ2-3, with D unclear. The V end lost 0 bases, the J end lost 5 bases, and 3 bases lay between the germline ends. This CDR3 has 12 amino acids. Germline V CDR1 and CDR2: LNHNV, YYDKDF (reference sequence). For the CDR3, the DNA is TGTGCCACCAGCAGAGATCAAGATACGCAGTATTTT. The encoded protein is CATSRDQDTQYF.

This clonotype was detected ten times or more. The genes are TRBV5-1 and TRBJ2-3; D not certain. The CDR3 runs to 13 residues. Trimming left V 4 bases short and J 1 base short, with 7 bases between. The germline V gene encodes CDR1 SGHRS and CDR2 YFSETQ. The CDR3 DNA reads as TGCGCCAGCAGCAGGAGTGGCACAGATACGCAGTATTTT. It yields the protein CASSRSGTDTQYF. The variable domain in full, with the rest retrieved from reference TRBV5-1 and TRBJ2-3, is KAGVTQTPRYLIKTRGQQVTLSCSPISGHRSVSWYQQTPGQGLQFLFEYFSETQRNKGNFPGRFSGRQFSNSRSEMNVSTLELGDSALYLCASSRSGTDTQYFGPGTRLTVL.

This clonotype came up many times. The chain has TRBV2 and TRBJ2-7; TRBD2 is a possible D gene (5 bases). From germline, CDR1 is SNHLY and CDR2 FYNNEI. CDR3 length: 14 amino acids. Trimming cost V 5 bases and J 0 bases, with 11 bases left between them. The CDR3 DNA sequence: TGTGCCAGCAGTCCCCGGGAAGACTCCTACGAGCAGTACTTC. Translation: CASSPREDSYEQYF.